One and the same sample provided the 14 T cell receptor beta chains below, sequenced in a study of multiple sclerosis patients with progressive multifocal leukoencephalopathy. Here immunoSEQ multiplex PCR was the method, and the copy in TCRdb shows in-frame clones only, minus some. The sample has around 30,000 clones; roughly 90% are singletons. Specified time point: about a year of natalizumab therapy. The material sequenced was PBMCs, taken from a patient treated with natalizumab. These receptors were taken from a human donor with multiple sclerosis.

The chain carries TRBV19 and TRBJ1-1; D is ambiguous. The CDR3 covers 14 residues. The germline V and J ends were trimmed by 5 bases and 0 bases, with 10 bases remaining between them. In germline, CDR1 is LNHDA, CDR2 SQIVND (reference sequence). The CDR3 spells CASSLGRMNTEAFF. The DNA of the CDR3 is TGTGCCAGTAGTCTTGGACGGATGAACACTGAAGCTTTCTTT.

The gene calls are TRBV18 and TRBJ1-5, with TRBD1 identical over 9 bases. The CDR3 is made up of 17 amino acids. Looked up from germline, CDR1 is KGHSH and CDR2 is LQKENI. Unmatched junction bases numbered 7, after V lost 0 bases and J lost 4 bases. CDR3 bases: TGTGCCAGCTCACCACCGAGGCTCGACAGGGGGAATCAGCCCCAGCATTTT. It specifies CASSPPRLDRGNQPQHF.

The chain joins TRBV7-9 to TRBJ2-5, with TRBD1 identical over 8 bases. With 7 bases clipped from V and 4 bases from J, the junction kept 11 bases outside the gene matches. The CDR3 totals 15 residues. Germline V gene data show CDR1 as SEHNR and CDR2 as FQNEAQ (reference sequence). This CDR3 is CASTSLDRAGETQYF. The CDR3, as DNA: TGTGCCAGCACCTCCCTGGACAGGGCTGGAGAGACCCAGTACTTC.

The J gene is TRBJ2-7, the V gene TRBV6-6; 9 positions agree with TRBD1. Germline CDR1 and CDR2: MNHNY and SVGAGI (reference sequence). The CDR3 loop spans 14 amino acids. With 5 bases clipped from V and 6 bases from J, the junction kept 8 bases outside the gene matches. CDR3 residues: CASSLWTGAIEQYF. CDR3 nucleotides: TGTGCCAGCAGTCTATGGACAGGGGCCATCGAGCAGTACTTC.

This rearrangement joins TRBV19 to TRBJ1-2, with D perhaps matching TRBD1 (5 bases). In germline, CDR1 is LNHDA, CDR2 SQIVND (reference sequence). This CDR3 contains 17 residues. V lost 0 bases to trimming and J lost 0 bases, with 14 bases between them. Here the CDR3 reads CASSIEARGIPNYGYTF. The CDR3 coding sequence is TGTGCCAGTAGTATAGAGGCGCGGGGGATTCCTAACTATGGCTACACCTTC.

The chain uses TRBV7-9 and TRBJ2-5; 10 bases line up with TRBD1. The end of the DNA fits TRBJ2-7 better, so the J call may be wrong. Germline-derived CDR1 and CDR2 are SEHNR and FQNEAQ (reference sequence). This CDR3 contains 15 residues. CDR3 sequence: CASRPAGTGANEQYF. CDR3 nucleotides: TGTGCCAGCAGACCTGCCGGGACAGGGGCAAACGAGCAGTACTTC.

The J gene is TRBJ1-1, the V gene TRBV27; tentatively, D is TRBD1 (5 bases). This CDR3 spans 14 amino acids. V lost 2 bases and J 5 bases, leaving 12 bases between the germline ends. In germline, CDR1 is MNHEY, CDR2 SMNVEV (reference sequence). The CDR3 loop reads CASSLGGGGTEAFF. DNA of the CDR3: TGTGCCAGCAGTTTAGGGGGTGGGGGGACTGAAGCTTTCTTT.

V gene TRBV9 combines with J gene TRBJ1-3; 7 bases are shared with TRBD1. This CDR3 contains 16 residues. Germline loops: CDR1 SGDLS, CDR2 YYNGEE. After removal of 4 bases from V and 1 base from J, the junction contained 8 bases not matched to a gene. The chain's CDR3 is CASSPGGLLSGNTIYF. For the CDR3, the DNA is TGTGCCAGCAGCCCAGGGGGGCTCCTTTCTGGAAACACCATATATTTT.

The rearrangement joins TRBV5-4 to TRBJ1-2; 7 nucleotides agree with TRBD1. V lost 2 bases to trimming and J lost 2 bases; unmatched junction nucleotides: 6. Germline CDR1 and CDR2: SGHNT and YYREEE (reference sequence). CDR3 length: 15 amino acids. DNA of the CDR3: TGTGCCAGCAGCTTTCATCCGGACAGGAACTATGGCTACACCTTC. As protein: CASSFHPDRNYGYTF.

The chain employs TRBV5-4 and TRBJ2-2; D perhaps matches TRBD1 (6 bases). The CDR3 spans 13 residues. From germline, CDR1 is SGHNT and CDR2 YYREEE (reference sequence). The V end lost 1 base, the J end lost 6 bases, and 7 bases lay between the germline ends. The CDR3 DNA is TGTGCCAGCAGCTTGCAGGGGTCCGGGGAGCTGTTTTTT. This sequence encodes CASSLQGSGELFF.

This clone appeared a single time. This CDR3 is CASSVGVADTQYF. The CDR3 DNA is TGCGCCAGCAGTGTAGGGGTTGCAGATACGCAGTATTTT. The chain employs TRBV10-1 and TRBJ2-3, with D tentatively TRBD1 (5 bases). Trimming left V 4 bases short and J 4 bases short, with 9 bases between. Per the germline V gene, CDR1 is WNHNN and CDR2 is SYGVQD (reference sequence). The CDR3 consists of 13 residues.

The V call is TRBV5-6, the J call TRBJ1-1; 11 nucleotides align to TRBD1. CDR1 and CDR2 (germline): SGHDT, YYEEEE. The V gene end was trimmed by 4 bases and the J gene end by 4 bases; junction bases not matched to a gene: 3. This CDR3 is built from 14 residues. The DNA for the CDR3 is TGTGCCAGCAGCCGGGGGACAGGGGGCACTGAAGCTTTCTTT. Its translation: CASSRGTGGTEAFF.

The chain combines TRBV2 with TRBJ1-1; D remains unclear. This CDR3 is built from 15 residues. V shed 2 bases and J shed 1 base, with 11 bases lying between them. Germline V lookup: CDR1 SNHLY, CDR2 FYNNEI. The CDR3 reads CASSEFRVWNTEAFF. The CDR3 region has the DNA TGTGCCAGCAGTGAATTTCGGGTTTGGAACACTGAAGCTTTCTTT.

The CDR3: CASSVGGKDQETQYF. The CDR3 bases are TGTGCCAGCAGCGTAGGGGGAAAGGACCAAGAGACCCAGTACTTC. The chain employs TRBV9 and TRBJ2-5, with unresolved D. The germline gives CDR1 SGDLS, CDR2 YYNGEE. Trimming pared 0 bases from V and 0 bases from J, leaving 9 bases between. The CDR3 extends over 15 amino acids. The variable domain in full, completed from reference TRBV9 and TRBJ2-5, reads DSGVTQTPKHLITATGQRVTLRCSPRSGDLSVYWYQQSLDQGLQFLIQYYNGEERAKGNILERFSAQQFPDLHSELNLSSLELGDSALYFCASSVGGKDQETQYFGPGTRLLVL.